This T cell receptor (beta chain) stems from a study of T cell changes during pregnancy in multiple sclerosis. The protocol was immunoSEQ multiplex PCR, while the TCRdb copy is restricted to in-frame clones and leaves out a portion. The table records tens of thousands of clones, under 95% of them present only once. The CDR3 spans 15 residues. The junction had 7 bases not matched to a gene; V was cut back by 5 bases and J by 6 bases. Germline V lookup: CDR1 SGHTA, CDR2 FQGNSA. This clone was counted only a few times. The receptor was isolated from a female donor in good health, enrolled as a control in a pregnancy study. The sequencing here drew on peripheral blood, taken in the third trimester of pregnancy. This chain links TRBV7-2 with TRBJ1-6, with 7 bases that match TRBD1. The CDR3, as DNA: TGTGCCAGCAGCCTTAGACAGGGAACTAATTCACCCCTCCACTTT. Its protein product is CASSLRQGTNSPLHF. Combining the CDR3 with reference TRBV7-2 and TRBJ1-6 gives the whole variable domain GAGVSQSPSNKVTEKGKDVELRCDPISGHTALYWYRQSLGQGLEFLIYFQGNSAPDKSGLPSDRFSAERTGGSVSTLTIQRTQQEDSAVYLCASSLRQGTNSPLHFGNGTRLTVT.